The next 15 T cell receptor beta chains were all read from a single sample in a study of blood T cell repertoires in COVID-19. Method: immunoSEQ multiplex PCR; TCRdb's copy keeps in-frame clones and lacks some. The table includes over 150,000 clones, over 60% detected once. The sequencing sample was made of peripheral blood. Receptors were obtained from an elderly man with acute or convalescent COVID-19.

The chain has TRBV6-1 and TRBJ2-1; tentatively, D is TRBD2 (7 bases). The CDR3 spans 15 residues. The germline gives CDR1 MNHNS, CDR2 SASEGT. V was trimmed by 3 bases and J by 3 bases, leaving 12 bases between them. The CDR3 here is CASSEGGAGYNEQFF. In DNA form, the CDR3 reads TGTGCCAGCAGTGAGGGGGGGGCCGGCTACAATGAGCAGTTCTTC.

This clone was recorded only once. This sequence joins TRBV7-2 and TRBJ2-7; no definite D call. The CDR3 loop spans 12 amino acids. V was clipped by 5 bases and J by 4 bases, with 9 bases between them. Germline V gene data show CDR1 as SGHTA and CDR2 as FQGNSA. CDR3 in amino acids: CASSLPGYEQYF. CDR3 sequence (DNA): TGTGCCAGCAGCCTCCCCGGTTACGAGCAGTACTTC.

This clone is a singleton in its sample. The rearrangement uses TRBV19 and TRBJ1-2, with 7 nucleotides matching TRBD1. The length of the CDR3 is 13 residues. Germline V lookup: CDR1 LNHDA, CDR2 SQIVND (reference sequence). Trimming at V came to 7 bases and at J to 7 bases, leaving 9 bases not matched to a gene. CDR3 residues: CASIYDRAGGYTF. As DNA, the CDR3 is TGTGCCAGTATCTACGACAGGGCCGGTGGCTACACCTTC.

V and J are TRBV7-8 and TRBJ2-2; 13 nucleotides align to TRBD2. This CDR3 contains 16 residues. Losses at the gene ends were 5 bases for V and 8 bases for J; bases not matched to a gene: 8. The germline V gene has CDR1 SGHVS and CDR2 FQNEAQ. CDR3 loop: CASSPTGLAGWGELFF. Here the CDR3 DNA reads TGTGCCAGCAGCCCGACGGGACTAGCGGGGTGGGGGGAGCTGTTTTTT.

The genes are TRBV12-3 or TRBV12-4 and TRBJ1-2; D gene uncertain. The length of the CDR3 is 11 residues. The V and J ends lost 5 bases and 2 bases respectively, with 3 bases between them. CDR3 amino acids: CASSLNYGYTF. The CDR3 coding sequence is TGTGCCAGCAGTCTAAACTATGGCTACACCTTC.

In its sample, this clone was seen a few times. The J gene is TRBJ2-5, the V gene TRBV6-5; 8 bases are shared with TRBD1. CDR3 length equals 14 residues. V was clipped by 10 bases and J by 4 bases; unmatched bases: 11. From germline, CDR1 is MNHEY and CDR2 SVGAGI. The CDR3 DNA reads as TGTGCCACTTCGACAGGGGAGCGAGGAGAGACCCAGTACTTC. This encodes CATSTGERGETQYF.

The chain is built from TRBV7-2 and TRBJ2-7; 12 bases line up with TRBD1. Unmatched junction bases numbered 7, after V lost 6 bases and J lost 4 bases. The CDR3 covers 15 residues. Germline CDR1 is SGHTA and CDR2 is FQGNSA. The CDR3 spells CASRGTGGAGYEQYF. CDR3 DNA: TGTGCCAGCAGAGGGACAGGGGGCGCAGGATACGAGCAGTACTTC.

This rearrangement joins TRBV19 to TRBJ2-3; TRBD1 matches at 9 bases. Germline trimming cut 5 bases from V and 2 bases from J; bases unmatched to any gene: 5. The CDR3 spans 15 residues. The germline V gene encodes CDR1 LNHDA and CDR2 SQIVND (reference sequence). CDR3 sequence (DNA): TGTGCCAGTAGTTCCGGGACAGGGCTCACAGATACGCAGTATTTT. Its translation is CASSSGTGLTDTQYF.

The chain uses TRBV7-9 and TRBJ2-7, with 8 bases fitting TRBD2. The CDR3 spans 16 residues. After removal of 6 bases from V and 3 bases from J, the junction contained 13 bases not matched to a gene. Germline loops: CDR1 SEHNR, CDR2 FQNEAQ (reference sequence). CDR3 sequence reads: CASSYLSGGPDYEQYF. The CDR3 nucleotides are TGTGCCAGCAGTTACCTGAGCGGGGGCCCAGACTACGAGCAGTACTTC.

Only a few counts were recorded for this clone. The chain links TRBV6-5 to TRBJ2-3; D remains ambiguous. The CDR3 loop spans 16 amino acids. Germline CDR1 and CDR2: MNHEY and SVGAGI. The ends were cut back, 2 bases at V and 0 bases at J, with 12 bases in the middle. In nucleotides, the CDR3 is TGTGCCAGCAGTTACAGCCGGTTTTCTAGCACAGATACGCAGTATTTT. This sequence encodes CASSYSRFSSTDTQYF.

This chain links TRBV6-2 or TRBV6-3 with TRBJ2-3; TRBD2 agrees at 14 bases. The V gene end was trimmed by 5 bases and the J gene end by 2 bases; junction bases not matched to a gene: 3. The CDR3 spans 16 residues. The germline V gene encodes CDR1 MNHEY and CDR2 SVGEGT. Here the CDR3 reads CASSGTSGRSTDTQYF. CDR3 nucleotides: TGTGCCAGCAGTGGGACTAGCGGGAGATCCACAGATACGCAGTATTTT.

The V and J genes are TRBV6-5 and TRBJ1-2; the match to TRBD1 covers 7 bases. The CDR3 extends over 14 amino acids. Germline CDR1 MNHEY, CDR2 SVGAGI. V was pared by 0 bases and J by 7 bases, with 5 bases of the junction left unmatched. The CDR3 DNA reads TGTGCCAGCAGTTACTCGGGACAGCGGGTTGGCTACACCTTC. It specifies CASSYSGQRVGYTF.

CDR3 bases: TGTGCCAGCAGCCCCCAGGGCTACGAGCAGTACTTC. Amino acids: CASSPQGYEQYF. The rearrangement uses TRBV3-1 (or the pseudogene TRBV3-2) and TRBJ2-7; tentative D call: TRBD1 (5 bases). The germline CDR1 and CDR2 sequences are LGHDT and YNNKEL (reference sequence). The CDR3 contains 12 residues. Trimming pared 4 bases from V and 3 bases from J, leaving 7 bases between.

The genes are TRBV5-1 and TRBJ1-2; 7 bases are shared with TRBD1. The germline gives CDR1 SGHRS, CDR2 YFSETQ. CDR3 length: 16 residues. J lost 0 bases, V lost 4 bases, and 9 bases had no gene match. The CDR3 DNA reads as TGCGCCAGCAGCCCAATCGTAGGGGGCGCTAACTATGGCTACACCTTC. Protein sequence: CASSPIVGGANYGYTF. Combining the CDR3 with reference TRBV5-1 and TRBJ1-2 gives the whole variable domain KAGVTQTPRYLIKTRGQQVTLSCSPISGHRSVSWYQQTPGQGLQFLFEYFSETQRNKGNFPGRFSGRQFSNSRSEMNVSTLELGDSALYLCASSPIVGGANYGYTFGSGTRLTVV.

This rearrangement joins TRBV9 to TRBJ1-6; 12 bases map to TRBD1. V shed 4 bases, J shed 3 bases, and the junction held 8 bases outside the gene matches. Germline V gene lookup returns CDR1 SGDLS and CDR2 YYNGEE. The CDR3 contains 18 residues. Here the CDR3 reads CASSPGTGGSNYNSPLHF. The CDR3 bases are TGTGCCAGCAGCCCCGGGACAGGGGGCTCTAACTATAATTCACCCCTCCACTTT. Filled out from reference TRBV9 and TRBJ1-6, the complete variable domain reads DSGVTQTPKHLITATGQRVTLRCSPRSGDLSVYWYQQSLDQGLQFLIQYYNGEERAKGNILERFSAQQFPDLHSELNLSSLELGDSALYFCASSPGTGGSNYNSPLHFGNGTRLTVT.